Detailed here is one TCR beta chain. Its antigen is still unknown. The entry originates in a study of CD8+ T cells in alopecia areata. Study results and caveats: Researchers reported that TCR sharing among patients proved less clear than in mice, possibly HLA-linked. The study also sequences resident alphabeta T cells of normal skin in scalp samples. Higher clonality than in normal scalp was seen in lesional scalp, especially alopecia totalis/universalis.

Extracted RNA was reverse transcribed, and the resulting cDNA served as sequencing template. The protocol was immunoSEQ multiplex PCR, while the TCRdb copy is restricted to in-frame clones and leaves out a portion. The sample carries 98,000 or so clones, roughly 64% recorded once. Using a FACSAria, the CD4+ and CD8+ T cells were sorted from the PBMCs. Sequenced sample: CD8+ T cells sorted from blood. This sequence originates from a human donor in good health.

Written as DNA, the CDR3 is TGTGCCAGCAGCTTATATCCCGGGATCTACCAAGAGACCCAGTACTTC. Its translation is CASSLYPGIYQETQYF. J is TRBJ2-5 and V is TRBV7-2; TRBD2 is a possible D gene (5 bases). The germline V and J ends were trimmed by 2 bases and 0 bases, with 13 bases remaining between them. Germline CDR1 and CDR2: SGHTA and FQGNSA. The CDR3 is 16 residues long. Supplemented by reference TRBV7-2 and TRBJ2-5, the full variable domain reads GAGVSQSPSNKVTEKGKDVELRCDPISGHTALYWYRQSLGQGLEFLIYFQGNSAPDKSGLPSDRFSAERTGGSVSTLTIQRTQQEDSAVYLCASSLYPGIYQETQYFGPGTRLLVL.